Included here is one T cell receptor beta chain sequence, with context. After extraction with the RNeasy kit, about 0.45 to 1 ug of the RNA was reverse transcribed using random hexamers. TCRdb redid the calling of the immunoSEQ multiplex PCR reads with MiXCR, one entry per CDR3 protein. The table records about 84,000 distinct CDR3 sequences, approximately 92% of them present only once. The CDR3 has 15 amino acids. V was cut by 5 bases and J by 3 bases, with 17 bases left in between. Germline V CDR1 and CDR2: SEHNR, FQNEAQ (reference sequence). This entry comes from a study of CD8 T cells in Susac syndrome.

This sequence originates from a human donor in good health. Sequences were obtained from CD8+ T cells from PBMCs. The chain carries TRBV7-9 and TRBJ2-7, with D tentatively TRBD1 (6 bases). As DNA, the CDR3 is TGTGCCAGCAGCCAGAGAACAGGGATAAACTACGAGCAGTACTTC. Protein product: CASSQRTGINYEQYF.